These 12 T cell receptor beta chains originate from one sample sequenced in a study of blood T cell repertoires in COVID-19. The table came from immunoSEQ multiplex PCR; TCRdb's copy has only in-frame clones and leaves some out. The data hold more than 250,000 clones, with approximately 90% observed a single time. Sequencing used PBMCs or T cells enriched from blood (not recorded which). These receptors were obtained from a middle-aged woman who had recovered from COVID-19.

This chain links TRBV12-3 or TRBV12-4 with TRBJ2-5, with D perhaps TRBD2 (6 bases). V lost 3 bases, J lost 7 bases, and 12 bases lay in between. CDR3 length: 13 amino acids. The DNA of the CDR3 is TGTGCCAGCAGTTTTGGAAGGGGAGGGACCCAGTACTTC. This sequence encodes CASSFGRGGTQYF.

This clone was detected only once. This chain's CDR3 is CASRGQGEETQYF. The CDR3 nucleotides are TGTGCCAGCAGGGGACAGGGGGAAGAGACCCAGTACTTC. The chain recombines TRBV28 with TRBJ2-5; TRBD1 matches at 11 bases. The germline CDR1 and CDR2 sequences are MDHEN and SYDVKM. The CDR3 extends over 13 amino acids. J gave up 3 bases and V 6 bases, and 0 bases lay outside the gene matches.

The chain couples TRBV14 to TRBJ2-2; no firm D call. Trimming cost V 5 bases and J 6 bases, with 16 bases left between them. This CDR3 is 15 amino acids long. From germline, CDR1 is SGHDN and CDR2 FVKESK. The CDR3 bases are TGTGCCAGCAGCAAAGGGCTACGCCAGGCCGGGGAGCTGTTTTTT. Its protein product is CASSKGLRQAGELFF.

The V and J genes are TRBV6-5 and TRBJ2-4; 7 positions match TRBD2. J was trimmed by 0 bases and V by 4 bases; bases with no gene match: 3. CDR1 and CDR2 (germline): MNHEY, SVGAGI. CDR3 size: 15 residues. CDR3 nucleotide sequence: TGTGCCAGCAGTTCAGTAGCGGGAGCCAAAAACATTCAGTACTTC. Translating gives CASSSVAGAKNIQYF.

The chain combines TRBV7-8 with TRBJ2-1; TRBD2 agrees at 12 bases. The CDR3 runs to 17 residues. V dropped 4 bases and J dropped 10; count of bases not matched to a gene: 14. Germline V gene sequence: CDR1 SGHVS, CDR2 FQNEAQ. Here the CDR3 DNA reads TGTGCCAGCAGCTCAGGTGGTCTAGCGGGAGGGTTCGTGGAGCAGTTCTTC. This translates into CASSSGGLAGGFVEQFF.

The genes are TRBV6-5 and TRBJ2-7, with D hard to call. The CDR3 sequence is 16 residues long. Between the trimmed V and J ends, which lost 0 bases and 3 bases, there was a span of 15 bases. CDR1 is MNHEY and CDR2 is SVGAGI in the germline V gene. The CDR3 coding sequence is TGTGCCAGCAGTTACTCGACCCTTTCCGACAACTACGAGCAGTACTTC. Amino acids: CASSYSTLSDNYEQYF.

V usage is TRBV28 and J usage is TRBJ2-2; 7 bases match TRBD1. This CDR3 spans 14 amino acids. Germline values: CDR1 MDHEN, CDR2 SYDVKM. Unmatched junction bases numbered 2, after V lost 1 base and J lost 6 bases. CDR3 in amino acids: CASSLSTGAGELFF. CDR3 DNA: TGTGCCAGCAGTTTATCCACAGGGGCCGGGGAGCTGTTTTTT.

The chain joins TRBV24-1 to TRBJ1-2; D remains unclear. Germline lookup yields CDR1 KGHDR and CDR2 SFDVKD. The V end was cut by 6 bases, the J end by 4 bases, with 5 bases between. The CDR3 consists of 11 residues. This chain's CDR3 is CATSSGYGYTF. CDR3 coding DNA: TGTGCCACCAGTTCGGGCTATGGCTACACCTTC.

The genes are TRBV27 and TRBJ1-2; a weak D match, TRBD1 (6 bases). CDR3 length: 13 residues. Per germline, CDR1 MNHEY and CDR2 SMNVEV (reference sequence). V was pared by 6 bases and J by 3 bases, with 11 bases between. The CDR3 loop is CASRPDSYYGYTF. In DNA, the CDR3 is TGTGCCAGCAGACCGGACAGCTACTATGGCTACACCTTC.

This sequence joins TRBV3-1 (or the pseudogene TRBV3-2) and TRBJ2-7, with D uncertain. Germline V gene lookup returns CDR1 LGHDT and CDR2 YNNKEL (reference sequence). The germline V and J ends were trimmed by 4 bases and 4 bases, with 8 bases remaining between them. CDR3 length: 12 residues. In DNA, the CDR3 is TGTGCCAGCAGCCGTTTACAGTACGAGCAGTACTTC. Translation gives CASSRLQYEQYF.

V gene TRBV28 combines with J gene TRBJ2-3; tentative D call: TRBD1 (5 bases). V was trimmed by 8 bases and J by 1 base, leaving 10 bases between them. The CDR3 sequence is 13 residues long. The germline gives CDR1 MDHEN, CDR2 SYDVKM. CDR3 in amino acids: CASALGGTDTQYF. For the CDR3, the DNA is TGTGCCAGCGCTCTAGGGGGCACAGATACGCAGTATTTT. Full variable domain (outside the CDR3, taken from reference TRBV28 and TRBJ2-3): DVKVTQSSRYLVKRTGEKVFLECVQDMDHENMFWYRQDPGLGLRLIYFSYDVKMKEKGDIPEGYSVSREKKERFSLILESASTNQTSMYLCASALGGTDTQYFGPGTRLTVL.

This chain connects TRBV18 to TRBJ2-7, with D tentatively TRBD1 (5 bases). Trimming pared 4 bases from V and 5 bases from J, leaving 12 bases between. The CDR3 has 13 amino acids. CDR1 is KGHSH, CDR2 LQKENI, per germline. The CDR3 spells CASSLQGIDEQYF. DNA for the CDR3: TGTGCCAGCTCACTTCAGGGAATCGACGAGCAGTACTTC.